The clone carrying this T cell receptor (beta chain) occurred many times. Its antigen is undetermined. These data originate in a study of blood T cells in healthy people across ages. Study-wide points: When set beside aged donors, long-lived donors presented more naive CD4+ cells and higher diversity. Older age coincided with a roughly linear decline in TCR beta diversity per million T cells. Naive and antigen-experienced cells could not be conclusively compared, given unsorted PBMCs.

In terms of origin and age, donors were healthy Caucasian individuals from Russia aged about 6 to 90. The V segment lost 8 bases and the J segment 8 bases; nucleotides outside the gene matches: 6. Germline assignment: CDR1 SNHLY and CDR2 FYNNEI. There are 12 residues in the CDR3. Then a second PCR, running roughly 6 to 12 cycles, was carried out with a sample-barcoded 5' primer and a J-beta primer mix. TCRdb reprocessed the 5' RACE reads with MiXCR, giving one entry per CDR3 protein. The sample comprises approximately 810,000 distinct CDR3 sequences, 29% of which are singletons, and approximately 15% rests with the top ten.

Material for sequencing was blood. J is TRBJ2-1 and V is TRBV2, with 7 bases lining up with TRBD1. The receptor's source is a woman aged 80 or over in good health. The CDR3 here is CASGTELDEQFF. Here the CDR3 DNA reads TGTGCCAGCGGGACAGAACTCGATGAGCAGTTCTTC.